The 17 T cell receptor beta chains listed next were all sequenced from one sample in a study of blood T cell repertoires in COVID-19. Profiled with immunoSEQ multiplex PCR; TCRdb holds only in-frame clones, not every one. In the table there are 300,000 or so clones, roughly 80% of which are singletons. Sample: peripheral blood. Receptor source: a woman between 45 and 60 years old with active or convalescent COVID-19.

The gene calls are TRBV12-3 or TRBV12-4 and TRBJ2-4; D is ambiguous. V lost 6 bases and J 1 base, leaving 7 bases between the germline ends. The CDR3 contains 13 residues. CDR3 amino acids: CASSRIAKNIQYF. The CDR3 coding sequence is TGTGCCAGCAGCCGTATTGCCAAAAACATTCAGTACTTC.

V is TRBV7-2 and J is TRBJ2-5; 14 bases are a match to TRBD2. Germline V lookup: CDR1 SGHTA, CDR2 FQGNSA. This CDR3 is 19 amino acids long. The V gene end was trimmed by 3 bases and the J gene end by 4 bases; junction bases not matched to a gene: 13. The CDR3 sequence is CASSLGTSGRLGVSETQYF. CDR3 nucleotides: TGTGCCAGCAGCTTGGGGACTAGCGGGAGACTTGGAGTGTCAGAGACCCAGTACTTC.

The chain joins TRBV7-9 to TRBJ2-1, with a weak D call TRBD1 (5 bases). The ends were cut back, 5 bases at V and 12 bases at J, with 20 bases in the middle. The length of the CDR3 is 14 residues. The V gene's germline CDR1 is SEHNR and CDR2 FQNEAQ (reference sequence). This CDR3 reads CASSPMFQGGGQFF. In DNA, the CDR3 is TGTGCCAGCAGCCCCATGTTCCAGGGTGGCGGGCAGTTCTTC.

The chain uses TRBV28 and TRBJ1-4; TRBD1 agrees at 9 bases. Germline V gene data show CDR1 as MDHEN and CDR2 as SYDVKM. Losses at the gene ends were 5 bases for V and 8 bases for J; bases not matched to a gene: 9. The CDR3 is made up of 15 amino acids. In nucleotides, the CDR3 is TGTGCCAGCAGTAGAACAGGGGGCGCAGGCGAAAAACTGTTTTTT. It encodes CASSRTGGAGEKLFF.

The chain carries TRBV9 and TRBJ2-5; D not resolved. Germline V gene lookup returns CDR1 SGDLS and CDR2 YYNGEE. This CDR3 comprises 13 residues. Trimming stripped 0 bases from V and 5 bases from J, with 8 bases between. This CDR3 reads CASSVGARETQYF. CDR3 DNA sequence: TGTGCCAGCAGCGTAGGGGCTCGGGAGACCCAGTACTTC.

CDR3 bases: TGTGCCAGCAGCTCGATGTCTATCCACTCCTACGAGCAGTACTTC. Translated: CASSSMSIHSYEQYF. V and J are TRBV6-5 and TRBJ2-7, with D uncertain. V lost 6 bases, J lost 0 bases, and 15 bases lay in between. Germline CDR1 is MNHEY and CDR2 is SVGAGI. The CDR3 sequence is 15 residues long.

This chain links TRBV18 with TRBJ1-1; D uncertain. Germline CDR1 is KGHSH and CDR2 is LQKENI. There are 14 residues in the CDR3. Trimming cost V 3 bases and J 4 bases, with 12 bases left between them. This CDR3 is CASSPQRVGTEAFF. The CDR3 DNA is TGTGCCAGCTCACCCCAGAGGGTAGGCACTGAAGCTTTCTTT. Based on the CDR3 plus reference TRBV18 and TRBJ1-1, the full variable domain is NAGVMQNPRHLVRRRGQEARLRCSPMKGHSHVYWYRQLPEEGLKFMVYLQKENIIDESGMPKERFSAEFPKEGPSILRIQQVVRGDSAAYFCASSPQRVGTEAFFGQGTRLTVV.

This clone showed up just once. CDR3 DNA sequence: TGCAGCGTTGAAACGGGAGGACGAGCAGATACGCAGTATTTT. Amino acid sequence: CSVETGGRADTQYF. This chain joins TRBV29-1 and TRBJ2-3; 7 bases align to TRBD2. This CDR3 has 14 amino acids. J was trimmed by 4 bases and V by 2 bases; bases with no gene match: 6. The germline CDR1 and CDR2 sequences are SQVTM and ANQGSEA.

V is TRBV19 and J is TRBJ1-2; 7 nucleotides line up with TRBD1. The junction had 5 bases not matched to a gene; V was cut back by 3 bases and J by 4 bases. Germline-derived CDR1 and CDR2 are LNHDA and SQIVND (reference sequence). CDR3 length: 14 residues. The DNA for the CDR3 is TGTGCCAGTAGTATCCAGGGGGTCGTCTATGGCTACACCTTC. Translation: CASSIQGVVYGYTF.

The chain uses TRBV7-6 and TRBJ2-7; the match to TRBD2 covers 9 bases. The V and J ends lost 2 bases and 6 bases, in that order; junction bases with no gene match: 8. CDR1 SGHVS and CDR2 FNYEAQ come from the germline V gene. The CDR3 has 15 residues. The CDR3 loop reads CASSLTGTSRSEQYF. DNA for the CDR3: TGTGCCAGCAGCTTAACCGGGACTAGCCGATCCGAGCAGTACTTC.

The CDR3 region has the DNA TGTGCCACCAGCGGCTGGGCGGGAGGGCAAGATACGCAGTATTTT. Translation: CATSGWAGGQDTQYF. This chain connects TRBV15 to TRBJ2-3, with TRBD2 matching 9 bases. CDR3 length: 15 residues. Germline-derived CDR1 and CDR2 are LNHNV and YYDKDF (reference sequence). The V gene end was trimmed by 5 bases and the J gene end by 5 bases; junction bases not matched to a gene: 8.

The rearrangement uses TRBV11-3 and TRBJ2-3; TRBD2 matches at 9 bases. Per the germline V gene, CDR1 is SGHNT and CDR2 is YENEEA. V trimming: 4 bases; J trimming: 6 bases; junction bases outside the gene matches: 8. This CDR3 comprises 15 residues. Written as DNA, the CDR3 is TGTGCCAGCAGCTCAAGCGGGAGGCCTGGGGATACGCAGTATTTT. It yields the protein CASSSSGRPGDTQYF.

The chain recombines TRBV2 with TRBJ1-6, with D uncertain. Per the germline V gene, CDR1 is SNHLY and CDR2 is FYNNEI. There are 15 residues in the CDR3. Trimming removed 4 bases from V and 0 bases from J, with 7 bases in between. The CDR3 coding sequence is TGTGCCAGCAGTGTAAGGAGCTCCTATAATTCACCCCTCCACTTT. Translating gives CASSVRSSYNSPLHF. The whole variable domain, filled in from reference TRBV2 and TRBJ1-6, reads EPEVTQTPSHQVTQMGQEVILRCVPISNHLYFYWYRQILGQKVEFLVSFYNNEISEKSEIFDDQFSVERPDGSNFTLKIRSTKLEDSAMYFCASSVRSSYNSPLHFGNGTRLTVT.

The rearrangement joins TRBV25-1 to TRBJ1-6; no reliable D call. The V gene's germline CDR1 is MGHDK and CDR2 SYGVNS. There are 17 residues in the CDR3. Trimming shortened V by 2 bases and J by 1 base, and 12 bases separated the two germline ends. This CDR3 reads CASSEPGWRSYNSPLHF. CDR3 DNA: TGTGCCAGCAGTGAACCGGGATGGAGGTCCTATAATTCACCCCTCCACTTT.

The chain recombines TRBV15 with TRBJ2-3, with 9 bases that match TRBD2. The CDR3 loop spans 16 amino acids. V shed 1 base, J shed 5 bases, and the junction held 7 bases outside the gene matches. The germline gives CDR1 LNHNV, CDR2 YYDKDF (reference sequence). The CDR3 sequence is CATSRVRAGGQDTQYF. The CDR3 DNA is TGTGCCACCAGCAGAGTAAGGGCGGGAGGGCAAGATACGCAGTATTTT.

In DNA form, the CDR3 reads TGTGCCAGCAGGAGTGGTGGCAATCAGCCCCAGCATTTT. Translated: CASRSGGNQPQHF. The V gene is TRBV27, the J gene TRBJ1-5, with D unresolved. This CDR3 is 13 amino acids long. Trimming removed 6 bases from V and 2 bases from J, with 8 bases in between. Looked up from germline, CDR1 is MNHEY and CDR2 is SMNVEV (reference sequence).

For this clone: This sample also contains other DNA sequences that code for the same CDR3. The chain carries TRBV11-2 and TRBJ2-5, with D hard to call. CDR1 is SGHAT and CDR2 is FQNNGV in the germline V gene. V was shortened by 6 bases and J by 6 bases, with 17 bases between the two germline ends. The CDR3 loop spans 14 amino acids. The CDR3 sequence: CASSLPTRLKTQYF. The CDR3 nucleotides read TGTGCCAGCAGTTTACCGACAAGGCTGAAGACCCAGTACTTC.